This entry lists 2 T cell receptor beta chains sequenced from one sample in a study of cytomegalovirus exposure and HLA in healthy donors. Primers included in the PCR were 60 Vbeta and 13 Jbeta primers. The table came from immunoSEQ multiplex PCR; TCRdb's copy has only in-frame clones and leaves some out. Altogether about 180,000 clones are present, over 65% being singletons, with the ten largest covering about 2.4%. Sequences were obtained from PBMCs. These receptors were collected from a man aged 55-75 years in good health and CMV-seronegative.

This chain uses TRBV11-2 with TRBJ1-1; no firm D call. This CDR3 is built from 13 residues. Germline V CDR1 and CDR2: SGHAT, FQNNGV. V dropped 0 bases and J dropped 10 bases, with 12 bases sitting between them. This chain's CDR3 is CASSLDLAGIAFF. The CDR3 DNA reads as TGTGCCAGCAGCTTAGATTTGGCAGGTATAGCTTTCTTT.

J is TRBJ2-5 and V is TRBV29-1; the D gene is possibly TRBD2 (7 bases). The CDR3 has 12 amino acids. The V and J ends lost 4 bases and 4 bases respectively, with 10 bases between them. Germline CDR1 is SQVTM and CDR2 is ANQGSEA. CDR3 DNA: TGCAGCGTTGTGGGGGGGCCAGAGACCCAGTACTTC. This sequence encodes CSVVGGPETQYF.